Sequencing of this T cell receptor beta chain was carried out in a study of T-cell reconstitution after alpha-beta-depleted transplantation in children. For TCRbeta, the library was prepared with unique molecular identifiers. TCRdb processed the PCR reads anew with MiXCR; each CDR3 protein has one entry. There are 250,000 to 350,000 distinct CDR3 sequences in the sample; around 25% occur only once, and roughly 9.8% lies in the top ten. The germline V gene encodes CDR1 SGHRS and CDR2 YFSETQ. V was trimmed by 4 bases and J by 3 bases, leaving 22 bases between them. CDR3 length equals 18 residues. This chain uses TRBV5-1 with TRBJ2-2; the D gene is possibly TRBD1 (5 bases). The sample in question was PBMCs, mostly from graft donor cells, obtained 180 days after TCRalphabeta/CD19-depleted stem cell transplant. This clonotype was obtained from a male patient aged 10 to 17 who had a stem cell transplant for acute lymphoblastic leukemia, so the T cells may come from the graft donor. CDR3 residues: CASSLISRGRMDTGELFF. CDR3 nucleotides: TGCGCCAGCAGCCTAATAAGTAGGGGAAGAATGGACACCGGGGAGCTGTTTTTT.